This record covers a single T cell receptor (beta chain). Its antigen is not known. One heparinised draw of blood, averaging approximately 110 mL, came from each donor. Via CD45RO/CCR7/CD25/CD127/CD95/CD27, cells of the CD4+ naive, central memory, regulatory and stem cell-like memory subsets were sorted. This sample is drawn from a study of beta chain features in type 1 diabetes. Study summary: Similarity in age, gender and cell yields was seen between patients and healthy donors.

General study findings and limits: All four CD4+ subsets from Type 1 diabetes patients carried moderately but significantly shorter TCRB CDR3s. Any HLA effect on TCRB rearrangement was left unresolved by small sub-analyses.

The whole isolated RNA underwent reverse transcription, so sequencing captured expressed TCRB transcripts. The data were produced by immunoSEQ multiplex PCR, yet TCRdb's version contains in-frame clones alone and is incomplete. The data show about 160,000 clones, with approximately 7.8% seen just once and approximately 0.87% held by the top ten. CDR1 and CDR2 (germline): MDHEN, SYDVKM. With 3 bases removed from V and 1 base from J, the gap between germline ends came to 7 bases. The CDR3 runs to 13 residues. The sequence was collected from a woman in her thirties or forties with type 1 diabetes. The V and J genes are TRBV28 and TRBJ2-7, with a tentative D call TRBD1 (5 bases). Sample: central memory CD4+ T cells from blood. The CDR3 nucleotides read TGTGCCAGCAGTTTGGGGCAGTCCTACGAGCAGTACTTC. Amino acid sequence: CASSLGQSYEQYF.